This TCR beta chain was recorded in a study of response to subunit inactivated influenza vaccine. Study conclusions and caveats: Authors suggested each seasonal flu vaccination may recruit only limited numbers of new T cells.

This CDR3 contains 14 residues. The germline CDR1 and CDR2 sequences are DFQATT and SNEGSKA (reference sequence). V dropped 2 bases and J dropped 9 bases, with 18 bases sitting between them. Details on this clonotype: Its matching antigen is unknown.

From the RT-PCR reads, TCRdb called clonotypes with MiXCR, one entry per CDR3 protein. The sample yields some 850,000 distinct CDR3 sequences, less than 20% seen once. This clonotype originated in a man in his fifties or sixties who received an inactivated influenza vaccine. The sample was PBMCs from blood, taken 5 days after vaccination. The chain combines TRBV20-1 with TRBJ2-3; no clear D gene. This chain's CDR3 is CSARQQWVGNTQYF. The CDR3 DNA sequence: TGCAGTGCTAGACAGCAGTGGGTGGGGAACACGCAGTATTTT.